This record covers a single TCR beta chain. Its cognate antigen is unknown. Noted treatment: oral pan-JAK inhibitor, 5-10 mg twice daily. This record comes from a study of CD8+ T cells in alopecia areata. Looking at the study overall: The share of scalp area affected provided the severity score for treated patients.

Study findings and constraints: Expanded CD8+ clones among the top 100, as well as scalp clonality, were significantly decreased by tofacitinib. Researchers say the link of baseline CD8+ expansion to response remains uncertain, with one nonresponder.

The authors extracted RNA and reverse transcribed it into cDNA as the sequencing template. The data were produced by immunoSEQ multiplex PCR, yet TCRdb's version contains in-frame clones alone and is incomplete. The data contain around 120,000 clones, roughly 58% of them singletons. This receptor was identified in a human donor with alopecia areata. The starting material was CD8+ T cells sorted from blood, obtained at week 4, from a patient treated with tofacitinib.

CDR3 sequence reads: CAISDRTRYEQYF. For the CDR3, the DNA is TGTGCCATCAGTGATAGGACACGCTACGAGCAGTACTTC. The chain recombines TRBV10-3 with TRBJ2-7; D might be TRBD1 (5 bases). Germline-derived CDR1 and CDR2 are ENHRY and SYGVKD. The V end was cut by 3 bases, the J end by 3 bases, with 9 bases between. The CDR3 is made up of 13 amino acids.